The clone carrying this T cell receptor (beta chain) was observed a handful of times. What it recognizes is unknown. The source of the sample is a study of T cell repertoires in cytomegalovirus infection. The study's findings and limits: Dominant in the ex vivo response were TCR beta clonotypes restricted by HLA-C and specific for CMV.

The CDR3 covers 16 residues. V lost 6 bases to trimming and J lost 1 base, with 19 bases between them. In germline, CDR1 is SGHRS, CDR2 YFSETQ. TCRdb reprocessed the reads with MiXCR, giving one entry per CDR3 protein. The sample carries hundreds of thousands of distinct CDR3 sequences, about 42% recorded once. Source: cultured PBMCs, taken from culture after CMV antigen stimulation. The chain has TRBV5-1 and TRBJ1-1; D perhaps matches TRBD1 (5 bases). The receptor comes from a human donor in good health (CMV status not recorded). Some clones in this sample may be carry-over from other donors' samples. As DNA, the CDR3 is TGCGCCAGCAAGAGTCTCATGCCCGGGGGGAACACTGAAGCTTTCTTT. This sequence encodes CASKSLMPGGNTEAFF. Supplemented by reference TRBV5-1 and TRBJ1-1, the full variable domain reads KAGVTQTPRYLIKTRGQQVTLSCSPISGHRSVSWYQQTPGQGLQFLFEYFSETQRNKGNFPGRFSGRQFSNSRSEMNVSTLELGDSALYLCASKSLMPGGNTEAFFGQGTRLTVV.